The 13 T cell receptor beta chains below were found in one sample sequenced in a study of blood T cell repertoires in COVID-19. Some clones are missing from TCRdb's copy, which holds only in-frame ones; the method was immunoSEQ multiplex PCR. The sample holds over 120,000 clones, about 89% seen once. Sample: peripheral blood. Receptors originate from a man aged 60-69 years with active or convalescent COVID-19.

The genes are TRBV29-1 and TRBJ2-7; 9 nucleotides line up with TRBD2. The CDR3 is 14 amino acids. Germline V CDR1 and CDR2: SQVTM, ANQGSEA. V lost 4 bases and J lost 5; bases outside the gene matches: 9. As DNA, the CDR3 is TGCAGCGTTGTTCCTAGCGGGAAAATCGACGAGCAGTACTTC. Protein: CSVVPSGKIDEQYF.

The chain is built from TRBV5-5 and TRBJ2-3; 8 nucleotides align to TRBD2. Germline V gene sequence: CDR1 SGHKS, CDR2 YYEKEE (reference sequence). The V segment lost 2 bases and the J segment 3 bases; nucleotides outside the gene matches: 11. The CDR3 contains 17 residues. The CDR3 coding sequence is TGTGCCAGCAGCTTCTTTTCGGCGGGGGGTTTTACAGATACGCAGTATTTT. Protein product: CASSFFSAGGFTDTQYF.

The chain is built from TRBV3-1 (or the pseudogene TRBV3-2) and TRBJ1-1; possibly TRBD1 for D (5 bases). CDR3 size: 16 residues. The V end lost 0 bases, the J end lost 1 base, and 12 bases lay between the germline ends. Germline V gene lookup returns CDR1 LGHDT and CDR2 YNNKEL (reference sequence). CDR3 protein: CASSQEGGGPNTEAFF. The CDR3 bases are TGTGCCAGCAGCCAAGAGGGGGGTGGACCGAACACTGAAGCTTTCTTT.

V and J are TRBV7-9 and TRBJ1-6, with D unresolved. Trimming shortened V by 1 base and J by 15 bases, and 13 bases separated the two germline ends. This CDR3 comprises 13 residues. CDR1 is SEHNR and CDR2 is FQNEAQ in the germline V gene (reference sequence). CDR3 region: CASSLVNPVHLHF. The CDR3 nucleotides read TGTGCCAGCAGCTTAGTAAATCCAGTTCACCTCCACTTT. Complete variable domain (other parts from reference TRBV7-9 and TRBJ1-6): DTGVSQNPRHKITKRGQNVTFRCDPISEHNRLYWYRQTLGQGPEFLTYFQNEAQLEKSRLLSDRFSAERPKGSFSTLEIQRTEQGDSAMYLCASSLVNPVHLHFGNGTRLTVT.

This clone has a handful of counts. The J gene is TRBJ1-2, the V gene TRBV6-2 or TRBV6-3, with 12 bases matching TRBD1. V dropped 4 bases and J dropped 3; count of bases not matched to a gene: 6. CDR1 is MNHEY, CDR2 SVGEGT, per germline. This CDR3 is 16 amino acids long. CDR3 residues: CASSWGTGGAHYGYTF. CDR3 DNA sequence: TGTGCCAGCAGTTGGGGGACAGGGGGCGCCCACTATGGCTACACCTTC.

The DNA of the CDR3 is TGTGCCAGCAGCTCCCAGACAGGTTCGACACCCCTCCACTTT. It translates to CASSSQTGSTPLHF. The chain is built from TRBV5-5 and TRBJ1-6; possible D gene TRBD1, 6 bases. Trimming removed 3 bases from V and 11 bases from J, with 15 bases in between. This CDR3 has 14 residues. Looked up from germline, CDR1 is SGHKS and CDR2 is YYEKEE (reference sequence).

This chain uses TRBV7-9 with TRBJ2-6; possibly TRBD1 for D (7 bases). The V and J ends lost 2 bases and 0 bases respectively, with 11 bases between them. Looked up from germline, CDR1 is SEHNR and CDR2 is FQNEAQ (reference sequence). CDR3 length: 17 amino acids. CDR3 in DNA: TGTGCCAGCAGCTTACAGGGGGGAAGCTCTGGGGCCAACGTCCTGACTTTC. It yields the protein CASSLQGGSSGANVLTF. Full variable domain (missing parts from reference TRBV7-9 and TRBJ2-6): DTGVSQNPRHKITKRGQNVTFRCDPISEHNRLYWYRQTLGQGPEFLTYFQNEAQLEKSRLLSDRFSAERPKGSFSTLEIQRTEQGDSAMYLCASSLQGGSSGANVLTFGAGSRLTVL.

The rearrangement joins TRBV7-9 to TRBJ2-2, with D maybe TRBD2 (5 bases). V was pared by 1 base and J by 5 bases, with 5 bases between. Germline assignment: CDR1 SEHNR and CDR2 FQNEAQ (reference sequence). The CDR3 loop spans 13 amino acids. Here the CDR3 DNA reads TGTGCCAGCAGCTTAGGGGAGACCGGGGAGCTGTTTTTT. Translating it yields CASSLGETGELFF.

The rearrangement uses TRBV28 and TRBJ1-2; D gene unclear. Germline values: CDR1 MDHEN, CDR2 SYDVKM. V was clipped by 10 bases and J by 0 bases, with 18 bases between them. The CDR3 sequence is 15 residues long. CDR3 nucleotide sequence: TGTGCCATCGACCAAAGTGACACCCCTAACTATGGCTACACCTTC. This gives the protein CAIDQSDTPNYGYTF.

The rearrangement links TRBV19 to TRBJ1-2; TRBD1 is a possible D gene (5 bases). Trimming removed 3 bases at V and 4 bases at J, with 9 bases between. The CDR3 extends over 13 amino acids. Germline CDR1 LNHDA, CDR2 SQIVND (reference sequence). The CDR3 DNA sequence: TGTGCCAGTAGTATGTTGGACATCTATGGCTACACCTTC. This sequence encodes CASSMLDIYGYTF.

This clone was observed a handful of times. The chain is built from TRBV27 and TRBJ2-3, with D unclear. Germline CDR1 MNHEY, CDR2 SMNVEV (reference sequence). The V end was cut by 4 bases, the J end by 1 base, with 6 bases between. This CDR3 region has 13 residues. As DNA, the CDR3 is TGTGCCAGCAGTTCGTTCGGCACAGATACGCAGTATTTT. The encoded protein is CASSSFGTDTQYF.

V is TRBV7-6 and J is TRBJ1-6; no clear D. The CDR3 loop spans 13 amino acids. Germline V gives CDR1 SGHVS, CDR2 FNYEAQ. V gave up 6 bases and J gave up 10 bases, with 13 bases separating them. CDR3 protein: CASSQQARSPLHF. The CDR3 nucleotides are TGTGCCAGCAGTCAGCAGGCCCGATCACCCCTCCACTTT.

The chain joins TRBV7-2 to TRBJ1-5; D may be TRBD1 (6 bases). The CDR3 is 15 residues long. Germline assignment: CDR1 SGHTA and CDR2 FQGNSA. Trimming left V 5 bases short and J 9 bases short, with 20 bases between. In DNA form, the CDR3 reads TGTGCCAGCAGCCCCGGACAGCCGGCTGTGTTGCCCCAGCATTTT. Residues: CASSPGQPAVLPQHF.